This record looks at one TCR beta chain sequence and its context. This entry belongs to a study of blood T cell repertoires in COVID-19. Study details: PBMCs, B-cell-depleted T cells, or T cells provided the cDNA or gDNA that made up the material.

In the authors' workflow: Reference gene primer amplification gave nucleated cell count estimates. The data were produced by immunoSEQ multiplex PCR, yet TCRdb's version contains in-frame clones alone and is incomplete. V and J calls plus clone size are reproduced from that table; the DNA served to infer D and trimming. The table shows about 180,000 clones, with approximately 88% occurring only once. There are 12 residues in the CDR3. Germline CDR1 and CDR2: SGHDT and YYEEEE. The ends were cut back, 2 bases at V and 6 bases at J, with 6 bases in the middle. The TCR was taken from a woman aged 18-29 years who had recovered from COVID-19. The V gene is TRBV5-6, the J gene TRBJ2-1; D uncertain. Sample: PBMCs or T cells enriched from blood (not recorded which). CDR3: CASSFPSNEQFF. The CDR3, as DNA: TGTGCCAGCAGCTTCCCCTCCAATGAGCAGTTCTTC.